The present T cell receptor beta chain was sequenced within a study of blood T cell repertoires in COVID-19. Across the study: The study drew acute and convalescent COVID-19 samples from the United States, Italy and Spain.

The CDR3 length is 13 residues. The J segment lost 2 bases and the V segment lost 8 bases, leaving 3 bases of the junction unmatched. Germline values: CDR1 SNHLY, CDR2 FYNNEI. Source study methods: From reference gene primer amplification, estimates of nucleated cell counts were derived. Repertoires were generated with immunoSEQ multiplex PCR, while TCRdb's copy carries only in-frame clones and drops some. V and J calls and clone size follow that table, whereas D and trimming were derived from the DNA. The data contain roughly 290,000 clones, roughly 80% of them singletons. Sample: peripheral blood. The genes are TRBV2 and TRBJ1-5, with 7 bases fitting TRBD1. The sequence derives from a woman between 45 and 65 years old with active or convalescent COVID-19. CDR3 DNA: TGTGCCAGCTCCGGGACAGGCAATCAGCCCCAGCATTTT. Translation gives CASSGTGNQPQHF.